Following are 6 T cell receptor beta chains from one sample sequenced in a study of T-cell memory formation after mild COVID-19. MiXCR, run by TCRdb on the 5' RACE reads, gives a single entry per CDR3 protein. The data contain about 200,000 distinct CDR3 sequences, 7.5% to 10% of them seen just once; the ten biggest clones take up around 3.3%. The sequenced sample consisted of PBMCs or a T cell subset sorted from them (not recorded which). The receptors were sampled from a man aged 18-30 years who had mild COVID-19 (a few samples of this study predate the infection). Cell type and time point are not known.

In its sample, this clonotype was seen many times. The gene calls are TRBV5-6 and TRBJ2-1, with unresolved D. The CDR3 runs 16 residues. Trimming removed 0 bases from V and 2 bases from J, with 12 bases in between. Germline CDR1 is SGHDT and CDR2 is YYEEEE. CDR3 sequence: CASSLAKGSTYNEQFF. In DNA, the CDR3 is TGTGCCAGCAGCTTGGCCAAGGGATCCACCTACAATGAGCAGTTCTTC.

This clonotype came up a few times. The chain employs TRBV5-1 and TRBJ2-7; weak D call: TRBD1 (6 bases). V was pared by 0 bases and J by 2 bases, with 15 bases between. This CDR3 has 16 residues. Germline values: CDR1 SGHRS, CDR2 YFSETQ. CDR3 bases: TGCGCCAGCAGCTTGGACCCTCAGACAGGTGCCTACGAGCAGTACGTC. Protein: CASSLDPQTGAYEQYV.

The chain recombines TRBV7-9 with TRBJ2-1; D not resolved. This CDR3 has 13 residues. CDR1 is SEHNR and CDR2 is FQNEAQ in the germline V gene (reference sequence). Between the trimmed V and J ends, which lost 10 bases and 0 bases, there was a span of 10 bases. CDR3 residues: CATSGSSYNEQFF. CDR3 bases: TGTGCCACCTCAGGTAGCTCCTACAATGAGCAGTTCTTC. Using reference TRBV7-9 and TRBJ2-1 for the parts outside the CDR3, the full variable domain is DTGVSQNPRHKITKRGQNVTFRCDPISEHNRLYWYRQTLGQGPEFLTYFQNEAQLEKSRLLSDRFSAERPKGSFSTLEIQRTEQGDSAMYLCATSGSSYNEQFFGPGTRLTVL.

This clonotype was seen many times. The chain has TRBV5-1 and TRBJ1-1; 9 nucleotides line up with TRBD1. Germline V gene lookup returns CDR1 SGHRS and CDR2 YFSETQ. The CDR3 covers 17 residues. With V trimmed by 3 bases and J by 4 bases, 13 bases remained unmatched. This CDR3 is CASSWEYRGRRITEAFF. CDR3 bases: TGCGCCAGCAGCTGGGAGTACAGGGGGCGGCGGATCACTGAAGCTTTCTTT.

V and J are TRBV19 and TRBJ1-3; D gene ambiguous. Trimming shortened V by 0 bases and J by 0 bases, and 12 bases separated the two germline ends. This CDR3 contains 17 residues. Germline CDR1 is LNHDA and CDR2 is SQIVND (reference sequence). The CDR3 nucleotides read TGTGCCAGTAGTATAGATCAAGGCGGAAGCTCTGGAAACACCATATATTTT. This translates into CASSIDQGGSSGNTIYF.

This chain joins TRBV5-1 and TRBJ2-7; D gene ambiguous. V lost 3 bases and J lost 0, with 10 bases in between. CDR3 size: 14 residues. Germline V gene data show CDR1 as SGHRS and CDR2 as YFSETQ. CDR3 sequence reads: CASSSPGVSYEQYF. The CDR3, as DNA: TGCGCCAGCAGCTCTCCGGGCGTCTCCTACGAGCAGTACTTC.